The present T cell receptor (beta chain) was sequenced within a study of regulatory T cells in long-lasting Graves disease. The germline V gene has CDR1 SGHTA and CDR2 FQGNSA. V shed 1 base and J shed 2 bases, with 12 bases lying between them. The CDR3 is made up of 16 amino acids. Time point described: persistent/refractory GD, antithyroid drugs over 5 years with positive TRAb. The authors made the TCR library using RNA they extracted from PBMCs. Construction of TCR beta libraries relied on iRepertoire HTBI primers and on Arm-PCR targeting CDR3 regions. One entry per CDR3 protein results from TCRdb running MiXCR on the multiplex PCR reads. The profile shows a few hundred thousand distinct CDR3 sequences, less than 25% of them singletons.

Sequences were derived from peripheral blood mononuclear cells (PBMCs), sampled when the disease was refractory, from a patient treated with antithyroid drugs. The chain couples TRBV7-2 to TRBJ1-5; D gene unclear. The TCR originated in a female donor with Graves disease. The CDR3 protein is CASSLEGSRGNQPQHF. The DNA of the CDR3 is TGTGCCAGCAGCTTAGAGGGCTCGAGGGGCAATCAGCCCCAGCATTTT.